Each of the 7 T cell receptor beta chains below was sequenced from the same sample in a study of cytomegalovirus exposure and HLA in healthy donors. The data were produced by immunoSEQ multiplex PCR, yet TCRdb's version contains in-frame clones alone and is incomplete. Of approximately 200,000 clones in the sample, just over 85% were seen once. Sequencing was done on a sample of PBMCs. Receptors originate from a woman aged 18 to 35 in good health and CMV-seronegative.

The V call is TRBV7-6, the J call TRBJ2-1; possibly TRBD2 for D (6 bases). Germline lookup yields CDR1 SGHVS and CDR2 FNYEAQ. The length of the CDR3 is 17 residues. V lost 5 bases, J lost 0 bases, and 17 bases lay in between. CDR3 sequence: CASSPKGREFSYNEQFF. CDR3 DNA: TGTGCCAGCAGCCCTAAGGGTCGGGAGTTCTCCTACAATGAGCAGTTCTTC.

This sequence joins TRBV2 and TRBJ2-5; 14 bases are a match to TRBD2. After removal of 1 base from V and 4 bases from J, the junction contained 2 bases not matched to a gene. Germline values: CDR1 SNHLY, CDR2 FYNNEI. The CDR3 runs to 16 residues. CDR3 loop: CASSEGLAGGRETQYF. CDR3 bases: TGTGCCAGCAGTGAAGGACTAGCGGGAGGGCGAGAGACCCAGTACTTC.

The chain couples TRBV4-1 to TRBJ2-1; perhaps TRBD2 as D (6 bases). Germline values: CDR1 MGHRA, CDR2 YSYEKL. V was pared by 6 bases and J by 3 bases, with 18 bases between. This CDR3 has 16 amino acids. CDR3 bases: TGCGCCAGCAGGGGCGGGGAGAGCCCTCTCTACAATGAGCAGTTCTTC. As protein: CASRGGESPLYNEQFF.

The rearrangement links TRBV10-3 to TRBJ2-7; 11 bases are a match to TRBD2. V shed 4 bases and J 1 base; nucleotides not matched to a gene: 3. CDR3 size: 15 residues. CDR1 and CDR2 from the germline V gene are ENHRY and SYGVKD. The CDR3 nucleotides read TGTGCCATCAGTGGGACTAGCGGGTCGTCCTACGAGCAGTACTTC. Its translation is CAISGTSGSSYEQYF.

This chain links TRBV11-2 with TRBJ1-1, with D tentatively TRBD1 (5 bases). This CDR3 has 19 amino acids. Deletions cut 1 base from V and 0 bases from J, with 21 bases between. CDR1 and CDR2 (germline): SGHAT, FQNNGV. The CDR3 loop reads CASSLGLRARWRLNTEAFF. The CDR3 bases are TGTGCCAGCAGCTTAGGTCTCAGGGCTCGCTGGCGCTTGAACACTGAAGCTTTCTTT.

This sequence joins TRBV4-1 and TRBJ2-3, with TRBD2 matching 13 bases. The germline V gene has CDR1 MGHRA and CDR2 YSYEKL. CDR3 length: 15 amino acids. V trimming: 5 bases; J trimming: 6 bases; junction bases outside the gene matches: 5. Here the CDR3 reads CASSSGLAGSDTQYF. The CDR3 DNA reads TGCGCCAGCAGCTCGGGACTAGCGGGATCCGATACGCAGTATTTT.

CDR3 region: CASRPSGTGLTDTQYF. The CDR3 DNA reads TGCGCCAGCCGGCCCTCCGGGACAGGGCTCACAGATACGCAGTATTTT. This chain connects TRBV5-1 to TRBJ2-3, with 9 bases identical to TRBD1. This CDR3 has 16 amino acids. Per the germline V gene, CDR1 is SGHRS and CDR2 is YFSETQ. V lost 7 bases to trimming and J lost 2 bases; unmatched junction nucleotides: 11.